This is a list of T cell receptor beta chains from one sample in a study of blood T cell repertoires in COVID-19. The repertoire was sequenced with immunoSEQ multiplex PCR; TCRdb's copy has only in-frame clones and lacks some. The sample consists of nearly 50,000 clones, about 87% of them appearing once. Sequenced sample: peripheral blood. Receptor source: a woman of 80 years or more with COVID-19, enrolled during active disease. The CDR3 runs from the conserved cysteine through the conserved F or W. The D gene is left open where the match is weak. Where a row states a size, it is once, few, many or the class of an expanded clone; other rows omit it.

size | D | J | V | length | DNA | CDR3
- | TRBD1 | TRBJ2-5 | TRBV3-1/TRBV3-2 | 15 | TGTGCCAGCAGCCTCCCAGGGGGTGGCCGGGAGACCCAGTACTTC | CASSLPGGGRETQYF
- | - | TRBJ1-1 | TRBV4-2 | 14 | TGTGCCAGCAGCCCCCTGGTTAGGAACACTGAAGCTTTCTTT | CASSPLVRNTEAFF
- | - | TRBJ2-1 | TRBV5-4 | 15 | TGTGCCAGCAGCCCCGGGCAGGGTTTACGGGCTGAGCAGTTCTTC | CASSPGQGLRAEQFF
- | TRBD1 | TRBJ2-7 | TRBV5-1 | 14 | TGCGCCAGCAGCTCCAGGACAGGGGGGAGCGAGCAGTACTTC | CASSSRTGGSEQYF
- | TRBD2 | TRBJ2-1 | TRBV6-2/TRBV6-3 | 16 | TGTGCCAGCAGCCGGACTAGCGGGGTCTGGGACAATGAGCAGTTCTTC | CASSRTSGVWDNEQFF
- | TRBD2 | TRBJ2-3 | TRBV18 | 14 | TGTGCCAGCTCACCAAGCGGGAACACAGATACGCAGTATTTT | CASSPSGNTDTQYF
- | - | TRBJ1-3 | TRBV5-1 | 12 | TGCGCCAGCAGCTTGGTAGGAAACACCATATATTTT | CASSLVGNTIYF
- | TRBD2 | TRBJ2-1 | TRBV24-1 | 16 | TGTGCCACCAGTGATTTGCCTAGCGGGCCATACAATGAGCAGTTCTTC | CATSDLPSGPYNEQFF
- | - | TRBJ1-2 | TRBV5-1 | 14 | TGCGCCAGCAGCTTGGAGTCAGTCAACTATGGCTACACCTTC | CASSLESVNYGYTF
few | - | TRBJ1-4 | TRBV5-1 | 15 | TGCGCCAGCAGCTTGTACAGCCGCCTGGCTGAAAAACTGTTTTTT | CASSLYSRLAEKLFF
- | TRBD2 | TRBJ2-7 | TRBV6-2/TRBV6-3 | 15 | TGTGCCAGCAGTGATCGGACTAGCGGGAGGTACGAGCAGTACTTC | CASSDRTSGRYEQYF
- | TRBD1 | TRBJ1-4 | TRBV6-5 | 15 | TGTGCCAGCAGGGCATTGACAGGGGGCGATGAAAAACTGTTTTTT | CASRALTGGDEKLFF
once | - | TRBJ1-2 | TRBV5-1 | 15 | TGCGCCAGCAGCTTGGCCGGGGGGTTAAGGGTCGGCTACACCTTC | CASSLAGGLRVGYTF
few | TRBD1 | TRBJ1-1 | TRBV18 | 14 | TGTGCCAGCTCACCGGACAGGGGGGGCACTGAAGCTTTCTTT | CASSPDRGGTEAFF
- | - | TRBJ2-3 | TRBV4-1 | 14 | TGCGCCAGCAGCCAGGATTCAGGGACAGATACGCAGTATTTT | CASSQDSGTDTQYF
- | - | TRBJ2-5 | TRBV5-1 | 14 | TGCGCCAGCAGCTCGAGACAGGGAGGAGAGACCCAGTACTTC | CASSSRQGGETQYF
- | - | TRBJ1-2 | TRBV12-3/TRBV12-4 | 12 | TGTGCCAGCAGTACAGGGATTGGTGGCTACACCTTC | CASSTGIGGYTF
- | - | TRBJ1-3 | TRBV24-1 | 17 | TGTGCCACCAGTGATTCAGGCCTGGACAGAGAAGGAAACACCATATATTTT | CATSDSGLDREGNTIYF
- | - | TRBJ2-1 | TRBV30 | 16 | TGTGCCTGGAGAGGCCGGACAGATAAAACCTACAATGAGCAGTTCTTC | CAWRGRTDKTYNEQFF
- | - | TRBJ1-2 | TRBV2 | 14 | TGTGCCAGCGGTTCGGGGGGGCGAAAAGGAGGCTACACCTTC | CASGSGGRKGGYTF